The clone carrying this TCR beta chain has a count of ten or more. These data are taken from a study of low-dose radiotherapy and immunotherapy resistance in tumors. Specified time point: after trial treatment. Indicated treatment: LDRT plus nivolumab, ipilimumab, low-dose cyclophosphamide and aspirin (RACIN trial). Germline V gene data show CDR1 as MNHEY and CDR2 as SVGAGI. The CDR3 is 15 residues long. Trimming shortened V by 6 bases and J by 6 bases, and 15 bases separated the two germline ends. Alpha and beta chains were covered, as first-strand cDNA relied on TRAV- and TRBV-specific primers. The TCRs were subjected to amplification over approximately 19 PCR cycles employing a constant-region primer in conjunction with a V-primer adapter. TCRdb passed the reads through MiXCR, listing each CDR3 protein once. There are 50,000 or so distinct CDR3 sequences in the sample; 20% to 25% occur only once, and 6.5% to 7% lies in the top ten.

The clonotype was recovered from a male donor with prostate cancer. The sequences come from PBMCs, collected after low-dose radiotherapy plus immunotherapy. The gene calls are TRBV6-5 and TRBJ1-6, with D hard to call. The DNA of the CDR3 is TGTGCCAGCAGGGTGAGACGCGGCGTTAATTCACCCCTCCACTTT. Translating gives CASRVRRGVNSPLHF.